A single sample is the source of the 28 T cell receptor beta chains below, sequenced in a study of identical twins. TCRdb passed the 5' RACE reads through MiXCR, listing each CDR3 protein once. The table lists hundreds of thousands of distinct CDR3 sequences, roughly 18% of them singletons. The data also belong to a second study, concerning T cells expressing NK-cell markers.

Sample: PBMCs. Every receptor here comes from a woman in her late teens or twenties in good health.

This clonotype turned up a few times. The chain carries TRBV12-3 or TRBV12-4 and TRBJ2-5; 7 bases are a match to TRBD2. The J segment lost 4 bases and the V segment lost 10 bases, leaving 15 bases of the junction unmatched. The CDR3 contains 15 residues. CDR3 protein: CAITLGGVSGETQYF. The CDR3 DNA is TGTGCCATCACGCTTGGGGGGGTTTCTGGAGAGACCCAGTACTTC.

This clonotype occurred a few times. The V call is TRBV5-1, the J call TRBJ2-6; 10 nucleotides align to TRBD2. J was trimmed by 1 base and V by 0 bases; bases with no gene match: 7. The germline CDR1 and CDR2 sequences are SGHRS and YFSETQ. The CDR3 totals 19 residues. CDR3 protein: CASSLGQAGGPSGANVLTF. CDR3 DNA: TGCGCCAGCAGCTTGGGACAAGCGGGGGGGCCATCTGGGGCCAACGTCCTGACTTTC.

DNA for the CDR3: TGTGCCAGCAGCCCAAGGACAGACTTCAATTCACCCCTCCACTTT. This translates into CASSPRTDFNSPLHF. This sequence joins TRBV5-5 and TRBJ1-6; possible D gene TRBD1, 6 bases. This CDR3 comprises 15 residues. Trimming shortened V by 4 bases and J by 7 bases, and 15 bases separated the two germline ends. Germline values: CDR1 SGHKS, CDR2 YYEKEE (reference sequence).

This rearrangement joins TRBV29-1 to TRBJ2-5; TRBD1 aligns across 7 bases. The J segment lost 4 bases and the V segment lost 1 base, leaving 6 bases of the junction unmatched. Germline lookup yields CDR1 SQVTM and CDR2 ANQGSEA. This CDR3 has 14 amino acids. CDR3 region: CSVEADRDGETQYF. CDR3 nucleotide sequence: TGCAGCGTTGAAGCAGACAGGGACGGAGAGACCCAGTACTTC.

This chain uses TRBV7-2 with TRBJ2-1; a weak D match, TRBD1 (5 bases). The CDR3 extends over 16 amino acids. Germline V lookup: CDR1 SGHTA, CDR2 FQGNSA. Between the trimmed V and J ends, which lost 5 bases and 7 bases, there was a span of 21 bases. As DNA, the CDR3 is TGTGCCAGCAGCCCCCAGGTCTTGACAGAAGGAAATGAGCAGTTCTTC. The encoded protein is CASSPQVLTEGNEQFF. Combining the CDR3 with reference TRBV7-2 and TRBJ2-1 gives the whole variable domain GAGVSQSPSNKVTEKGKDVELRCDPISGHTALYWYRQSLGQGLEFLIYFQGNSAPDKSGLPSDRFSAERTGGSVSTLTIQRTQQEDSAVYLCASSPQVLTEGNEQFFGPGTRLTVL.

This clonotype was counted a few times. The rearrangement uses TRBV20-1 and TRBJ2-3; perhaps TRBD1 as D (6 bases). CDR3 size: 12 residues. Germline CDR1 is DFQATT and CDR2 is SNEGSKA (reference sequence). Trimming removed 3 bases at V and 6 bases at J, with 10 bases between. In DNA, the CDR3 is TGCAGTGCTAGCCGAAGGGGGGATACGCAGTATTTT. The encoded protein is CSASRRGDTQYF.

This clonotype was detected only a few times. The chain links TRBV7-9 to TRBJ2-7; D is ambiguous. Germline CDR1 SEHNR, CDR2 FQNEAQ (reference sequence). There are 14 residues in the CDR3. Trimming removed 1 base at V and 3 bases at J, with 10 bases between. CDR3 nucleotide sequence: TGTGCCAGCAGCTTAGTCGGAGTTTTCTACGAGCAGTACTTC. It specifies CASSLVGVFYEQYF.

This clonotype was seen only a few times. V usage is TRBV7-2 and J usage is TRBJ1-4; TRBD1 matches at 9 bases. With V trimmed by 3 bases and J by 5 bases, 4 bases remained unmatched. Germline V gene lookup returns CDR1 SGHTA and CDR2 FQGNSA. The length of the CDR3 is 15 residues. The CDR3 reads CASSLRTGVNEKLFF. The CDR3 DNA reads TGTGCCAGCAGCTTGAGGACAGGGGTAAATGAAAAACTGTTTTTT. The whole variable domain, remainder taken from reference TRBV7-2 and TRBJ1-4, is GAGVSQSPSNKVTEKGKDVELRCDPISGHTALYWYRQSLGQGLEFLIYFQGNSAPDKSGLPSDRFSAERTGGSVSTLTIQRTQQEDSAVYLCASSLRTGVNEKLFFGSGTQLSVL.

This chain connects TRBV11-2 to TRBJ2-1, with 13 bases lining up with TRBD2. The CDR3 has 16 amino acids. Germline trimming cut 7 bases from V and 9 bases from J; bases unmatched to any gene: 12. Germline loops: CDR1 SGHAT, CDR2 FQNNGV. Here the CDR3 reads CASTHPGTSGISEQFF. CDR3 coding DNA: TGTGCCAGCACCCATCCCGGGACTAGCGGGATTAGTGAGCAGTTCTTC.

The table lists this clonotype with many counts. The CDR3 protein is CASSPGGDPYNEQFF. The CDR3 nucleotides read TGCGCCAGCAGCCCAGGGGGGGATCCTTACAATGAGCAGTTCTTC. The V and J genes are TRBV5-1 and TRBJ2-1, with D possibly called TRBD1 or TRBD2 (7 bases each). Germline CDR1 SGHRS, CDR2 YFSETQ. The CDR3 consists of 15 residues. Trimming removed 4 bases at V and 4 bases at J, with 15 bases between. Full variable domain (remainder filled in from reference TRBV5-1 and TRBJ2-1): KAGVTQTPRYLIKTRGQQVTLSCSPISGHRSVSWYQQTPGQGLQFLFEYFSETQRNKGNFPGRFSGRQFSNSRSEMNVSTLELGDSALYLCASSPGGDPYNEQFFGPGTRLTVL.

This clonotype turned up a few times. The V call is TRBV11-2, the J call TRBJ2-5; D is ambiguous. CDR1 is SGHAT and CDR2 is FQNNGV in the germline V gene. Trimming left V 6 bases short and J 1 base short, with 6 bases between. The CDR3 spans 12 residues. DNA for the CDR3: TGTGCCAGCAGGGCAGCCCAAGAGACCCAGTACTTC. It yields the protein CASRAAQETQYF.

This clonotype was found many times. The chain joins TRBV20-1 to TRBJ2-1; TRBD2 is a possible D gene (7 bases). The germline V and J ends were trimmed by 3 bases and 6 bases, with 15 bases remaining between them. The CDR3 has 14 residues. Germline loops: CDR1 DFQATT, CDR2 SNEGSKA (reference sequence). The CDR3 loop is CSARRGGASNEQFF. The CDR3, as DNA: TGCAGTGCTAGGAGAGGGGGGGCGAGCAATGAGCAGTTCTTC.

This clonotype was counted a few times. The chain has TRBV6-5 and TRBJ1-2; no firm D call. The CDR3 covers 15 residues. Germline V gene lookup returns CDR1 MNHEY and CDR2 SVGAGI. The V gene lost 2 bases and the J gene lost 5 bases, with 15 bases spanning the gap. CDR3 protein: CASSYRALGSYGYTF. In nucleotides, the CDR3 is TGTGCCAGCAGTTACAGGGCCCTCGGGTCTTATGGCTACACCTTC.

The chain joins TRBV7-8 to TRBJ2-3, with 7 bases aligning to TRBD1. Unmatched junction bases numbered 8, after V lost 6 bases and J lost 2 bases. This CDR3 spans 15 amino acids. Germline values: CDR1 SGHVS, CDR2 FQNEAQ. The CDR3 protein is CASSPRDRDTDTQYF. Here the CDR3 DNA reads TGTGCCAGCAGTCCCAGGGACAGAGACACAGATACGCAGTATTTT.

CDR3 amino acids: CASGYSGRGVGELFF. CDR3 sequence (DNA): TGTGCCAGCGGCTATAGCGGGAGAGGGGTCGGGGAGCTGTTTTTT. The chain is built from TRBV12-3 or TRBV12-4 and TRBJ2-2; the match to TRBD2 covers 9 bases. The CDR3 sequence is 15 residues long. The V gene end was trimmed by 8 bases and the J gene end by 7 bases; junction bases not matched to a gene: 11.

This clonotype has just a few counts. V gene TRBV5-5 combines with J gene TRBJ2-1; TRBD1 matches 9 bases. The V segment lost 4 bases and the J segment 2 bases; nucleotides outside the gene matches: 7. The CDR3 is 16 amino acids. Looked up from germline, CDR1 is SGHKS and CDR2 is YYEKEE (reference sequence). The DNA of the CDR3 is TGTGCCAGCAGCAGATCGGGACAGGGACCCTACAATGAGCAGTTCTTC. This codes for CASSRSGQGPYNEQFF. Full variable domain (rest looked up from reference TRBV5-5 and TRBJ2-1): DAGVTQSPTHLIKTRGQQVTLRCSPISGHKSVSWYQQVLGQGPQFIFQYYEKEERGRGNFPDRFSARQFPNYSSELNVNALLLGDSALYLCASSRSGQGPYNEQFFGPGTRLTVL.

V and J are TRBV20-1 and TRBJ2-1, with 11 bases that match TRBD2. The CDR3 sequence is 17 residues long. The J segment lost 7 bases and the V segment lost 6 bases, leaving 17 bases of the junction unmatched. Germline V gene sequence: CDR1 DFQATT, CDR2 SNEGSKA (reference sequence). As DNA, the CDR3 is TGCAGTGCCCAAAGTGCGGGGACTAGCGGCCGGTGGAATGAGCAGTTCTTC. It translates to CSAQSAGTSGRWNEQFF.

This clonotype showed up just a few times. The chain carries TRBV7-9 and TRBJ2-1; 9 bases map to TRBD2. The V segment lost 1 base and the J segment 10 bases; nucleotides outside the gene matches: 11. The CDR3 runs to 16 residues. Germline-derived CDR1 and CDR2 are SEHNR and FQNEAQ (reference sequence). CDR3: CASSLGGGRALREQFF. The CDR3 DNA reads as TGTGCCAGCAGCTTAGGGGGCGGGAGGGCCTTACGGGAGCAGTTCTTC.

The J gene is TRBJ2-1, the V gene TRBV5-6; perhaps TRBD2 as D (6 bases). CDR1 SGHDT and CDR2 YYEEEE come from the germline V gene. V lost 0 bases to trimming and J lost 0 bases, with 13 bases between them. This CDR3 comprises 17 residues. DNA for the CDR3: TGTGCCAGCAGCTTGGTAGGTAGCGGAAGCTCCTACAATGAGCAGTTCTTC. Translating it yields CASSLVGSGSSYNEQFF.

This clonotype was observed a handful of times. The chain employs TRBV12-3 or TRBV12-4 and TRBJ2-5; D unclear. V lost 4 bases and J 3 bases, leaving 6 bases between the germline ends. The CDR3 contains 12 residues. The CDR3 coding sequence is TGTGCCAGCAGTTCGAGAGAAGAGACCCAGTACTTC. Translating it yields CASSSREETQYF.

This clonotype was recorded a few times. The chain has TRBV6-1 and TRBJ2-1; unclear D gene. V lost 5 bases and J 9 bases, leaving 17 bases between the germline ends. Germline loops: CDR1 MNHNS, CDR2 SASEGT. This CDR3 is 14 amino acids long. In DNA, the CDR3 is TGTGCCAGCAGTCCGGCTTCGGTAGACGGTGAGCAGTTCTTC. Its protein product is CASSPASVDGEQFF.

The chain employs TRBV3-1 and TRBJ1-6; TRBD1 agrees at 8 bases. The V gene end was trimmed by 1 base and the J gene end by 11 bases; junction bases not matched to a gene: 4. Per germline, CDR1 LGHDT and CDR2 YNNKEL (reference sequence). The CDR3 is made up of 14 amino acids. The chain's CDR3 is CASSQGQGSPPLHF. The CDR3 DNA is TGTGCCAGCAGCCAAGGACAGGGGTCGCCACCCCTCCACTTT.

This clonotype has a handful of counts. CDR3 bases: TGTGCCAGCAGTGTATTCGGATCAGGGGGATCACTCCAAGAGACCCAGTACTTC. It specifies CASSVFGSGGSLQETQYF. V is TRBV6-1 and J is TRBJ2-5; the match to TRBD1 covers 7 bases. V shed 4 bases and J 1 base; nucleotides not matched to a gene: 15. CDR1 is MNHNS, CDR2 SASEGT, per germline. The CDR3 runs 18 residues.

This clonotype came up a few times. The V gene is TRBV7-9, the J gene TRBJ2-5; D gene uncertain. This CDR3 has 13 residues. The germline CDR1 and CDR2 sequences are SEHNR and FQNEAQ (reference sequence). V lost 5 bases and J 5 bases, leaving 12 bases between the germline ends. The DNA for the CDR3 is TGTGCCAGCAGCACTGCTGGCTTCGAGACCCAGTACTTC. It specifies CASSTAGFETQYF. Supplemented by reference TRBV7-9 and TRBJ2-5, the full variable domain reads DTGVSQNPRHKITKRGQNVTFRCDPISEHNRLYWYRQTLGQGPEFLTYFQNEAQLEKSRLLSDRFSAERPKGSFSTLEIQRTEQGDSAMYLCASSTAGFETQYFGPGTRLLVL.

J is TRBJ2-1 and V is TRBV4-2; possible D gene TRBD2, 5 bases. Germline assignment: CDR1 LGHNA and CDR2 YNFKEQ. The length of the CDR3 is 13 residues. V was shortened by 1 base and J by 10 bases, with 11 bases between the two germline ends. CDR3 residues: CASSQGLASEQFF. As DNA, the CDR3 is TGTGCCAGCAGCCAAGGTCTAGCCAGCGAGCAGTTCTTC.

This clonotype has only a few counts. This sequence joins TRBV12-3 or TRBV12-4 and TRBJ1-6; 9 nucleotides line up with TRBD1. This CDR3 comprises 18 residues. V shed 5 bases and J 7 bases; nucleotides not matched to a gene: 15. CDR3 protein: CASSETGTGIWRNSPLHF. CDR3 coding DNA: TGTGCCAGCAGTGAGACCGGGACAGGGATATGGAGGAATTCACCCCTCCACTTT.

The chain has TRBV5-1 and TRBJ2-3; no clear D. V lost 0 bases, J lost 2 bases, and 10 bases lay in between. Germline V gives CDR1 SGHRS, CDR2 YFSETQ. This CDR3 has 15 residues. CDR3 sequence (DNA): TGCGCCAGCAGCTTGGCGGTGGAGATCACAGATACGCAGTATTTT. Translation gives CASSLAVEITDTQYF.

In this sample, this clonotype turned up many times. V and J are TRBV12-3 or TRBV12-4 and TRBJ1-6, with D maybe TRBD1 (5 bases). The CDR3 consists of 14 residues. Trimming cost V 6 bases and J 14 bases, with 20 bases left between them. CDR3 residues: CASSLLGHSHSLHF. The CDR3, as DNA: TGTGCCAGCAGCCTTTTGGGGCATTCGCATTCCCTCCACTTT.